A single T cell receptor beta chain is shown here with its context. Germline V gene sequence: CDR1 WSHSY, CDR2 SAAADI. The CDR3 consists of 15 residues. V was shortened by 4 bases and J by 0 bases, with 10 bases between the two germline ends. This record belongs to a study of blood T cell repertoires in COVID-19. Study as a whole: T cells, B-cell-depleted T cells, or PBMCs supplied cDNA or gDNA.

Method: immunoSEQ multiplex PCR; TCRdb's copy keeps in-frame clones and lacks some. The sample has about 210,000 clones, 81% seen once. The TCR comes from a woman aged 50 to 65 with acute COVID-19. This chain uses TRBV10-2 with TRBJ1-5, with D unresolved. Sequenced: PBMCs or T cells enriched from blood (not recorded which). CDR3 in DNA: TGCGCCAGCAGTGCCCCAGAAGATAGCAATCAGCCCCAGCATTTT. It is translated as CASSAPEDSNQPQHF.